What follows are 18 T cell receptor beta chains derived from one specimen sequenced in a study of T cells and copy number aberrations in small-cell lung cancer. Sequenced by immunoSEQ multiplex PCR; TCRdb stores in-frame clones only, minus some. The table includes about 2,400 clones, approximately 79% detected once. Sequenced input: normal tissue next to the tumor. Source of these receptors: a woman between 45 and 60 years old with small cell lung cancer.

This clone was recorded a few times. This sequence joins TRBV7-9 and TRBJ1-1; perhaps TRBD1 as D (5 bases). The CDR3 is 14 residues long. CDR1 is SEHNR, CDR2 FQNEAQ, per germline (reference sequence). Between the trimmed V and J ends, which lost 1 base and 2 bases, there was a span of 8 bases. DNA for the CDR3: TGTGCCAGCAGCTTAGGGCAGGGTAACACTGAAGCTTTCTTT. The encoded protein is CASSLGQGNTEAFF. Full variable domain (rest looked up from reference TRBV7-9 and TRBJ1-1): DTGVSQNPRHKITKRGQNVTFRCDPISEHNRLYWYRQTLGQGPEFLTYFQNEAQLEKSRLLSDRFSAERPKGSFSTLEIQRTEQGDSAMYLCASSLGQGNTEAFFGQGTRLTVV.

Note on this clone: At one of its ends the junction is not consistent with the germline gene, which may arise from a read error. This chain links TRBV15 with TRBJ2-3; 11 positions match TRBD2. Germline values: CDR1 LNHNV, CDR2 YYDKDF (reference sequence). This CDR3 has 18 amino acids. CDR3 nucleotide sequence: TGTGCCACCAGCGGAGATACACTAGCGGGGGCAACCGGGGATACGCAGTATTTT. This gives the protein CATSGDTLAGATGDTQYF.

This clone was detected only a few times. The chain has TRBV5-1 and TRBJ2-7, with 7 positions matching TRBD2. J lost 0 bases, V lost 2 bases, and 2 bases had no gene match. Germline V gene sequence: CDR1 SGHRS, CDR2 YFSETQ. The CDR3 loop spans 14 amino acids. The CDR3 protein is CASSLAGNSYEQYF. The CDR3 bases are TGCGCCAGCAGCTTAGCGGGGAACTCCTACGAGCAGTACTTC.

CDR3 sequence: CASSIDEGGLADNEQFF. The CDR3 DNA is TGTGCCAGTAGTATAGATGAGGGGGGACTAGCGGACAATGAGCAGTTCTTC. The gene calls are TRBV19 and TRBJ2-1; 11 bases match TRBD2. CDR3 length: 17 amino acids. With 0 bases clipped from V and 5 bases from J, the junction kept 6 bases outside the gene matches. Germline V gives CDR1 LNHDA, CDR2 SQIVND (reference sequence).

The chain links TRBV4-1 to TRBJ2-3, with TRBD1 matching over 7 bases. Germline loops: CDR1 MGHRA, CDR2 YSYEKL. J was trimmed by 6 bases and V by 4 bases; bases with no gene match: 10. This CDR3 region has 15 residues. CDR3: CASSRDGTERDTQYF. The CDR3 nucleotides read TGCGCCAGCAGCCGAGACGGGACAGAAAGGGATACGCAGTATTTT.

CDR3 region: CASSPPEFGAEAFF. As DNA, the CDR3 is TGTGCCAGCTCACCACCGGAGTTCGGGGCTGAAGCTTTCTTT. The rearrangement links TRBV18 to TRBJ1-1, with D hard to call. Per germline, CDR1 KGHSH and CDR2 LQKENI. The length of the CDR3 is 14 residues. V lost 0 bases to trimming and J lost 6 bases, with 11 bases between them.

Notes on this clone: The sample holds other DNA sequences that translate to the same CDR3. The genes are TRBV30 and TRBJ2-7; possible D gene TRBD2, 5 bases. CDR3 length: 11 amino acids. Germline V gene lookup returns CDR1 GTSNPN and CDR2 SVGIG (reference sequence). Trimming stripped 5 bases from V and 3 bases from J, with 8 bases between. CDR3 nucleotides: TGTGCCTGGGGGAGATACTACGAGCAGTACTTC. It encodes CAWGRYYEQYF.

V usage is TRBV28 and J usage is TRBJ2-7; D remains ambiguous. Germline V gene sequence: CDR1 MDHEN, CDR2 SYDVKM. The V end was cut by 6 bases, the J end by 2 bases, with 14 bases between. The CDR3 length is 14 residues. CDR3 sequence: CASSRVTKPYEQYF. The CDR3 DNA sequence: TGTGCCAGCAGCCGGGTCACTAAACCCTACGAGCAGTACTTC.

The chain uses TRBV5-8 and TRBJ1-4; D unresolved. The CDR3 is 12 amino acids. V gave up 5 bases and J gave up 0 bases, with 2 bases separating them. CDR1 is SGHTS and CDR2 is YDEGEE in the germline V gene. In DNA, the CDR3 is TGTGCCAGCAGTGCAACTAATGAAAAACTGTTTTTT. It translates to CASSATNEKLFF.

CDR3 protein: CASSQTLLGGYTF. The CDR3 region has the DNA TGTGCCAGCAGCCAAACTCTACTCGGAGGCTACACCTTC. The chain recombines TRBV14 with TRBJ1-2; no definite D call. Per the germline V gene, CDR1 is SGHDN and CDR2 is FVKESK. The CDR3 consists of 13 residues. V gave up 2 bases and J gave up 8 bases, with 12 bases separating them.

This chain uses TRBV28 with TRBJ1-2, with a tentative D call TRBD1 (5 bases). CDR1 is MDHEN, CDR2 SYDVKM, per germline. This CDR3 has 11 amino acids. The V end lost 8 bases, the J end lost 6 bases, and 10 bases lay between the germline ends. The CDR3 sequence: CASGRADGYTF. The CDR3 DNA follows: TGTGCCAGCGGCAGGGCGGATGGCTACACCTTC.

V is TRBV29-1 and J is TRBJ2-5, with D hard to call. The length of the CDR3 is 12 residues. Trimming took off 5 bases at V and 4 bases at J, with 11 bases between the two ends. Germline V gene lookup returns CDR1 SQVTM and CDR2 ANQGSEA. CDR3 sequence: CSVSSDGETQYF. The CDR3 DNA reads as TGCAGCGTTAGTAGTGACGGAGAGACCCAGTACTTC.

Note on this clone: Other DNA sequences in the sample encode the same CDR3. J is TRBJ1-5 and V is TRBV5-8; D gene uncertain. This CDR3 contains 13 residues. CDR1 is SGHTS and CDR2 is YDEGEE in the germline V gene. V was shortened by 4 bases and J by 6 bases, with 11 bases between the two germline ends. The CDR3 nucleotides read TGTGCCAGCAGCCGGGCAGTAGGTCAGCCCCAGCATTTT. Its protein is CASSRAVGQPQHF. Full variable domain (remainder filled in from reference TRBV5-8 and TRBJ1-5): EAGVTQSPTHLIKTRGQQATLRCSPISGHTSVYWYQQALGLGLQFLLWYDEGEERNRGNFPPRFSGRQFPNYSSELNVNALELEDSALYLCASSRAVGQPQHFGDGTRLSIL.

This clone was recorded once. The rearrangement joins TRBV19 to TRBJ1-2; D may be TRBD1 (6 bases). Germline V lookup: CDR1 LNHDA, CDR2 SQIVND (reference sequence). V lost 4 bases and J lost 8, with 23 bases in between. The CDR3 sequence is 16 residues long. The CDR3 DNA reads as TGTGCCAGTAGTACCGGAACGGCAGGGGCTTATAAGGGCTACACCTTC. Translating it yields CASSTGTAGAYKGYTF.

The chain links TRBV5-1 to TRBJ2-1; TRBD2 aligns across 13 bases. The CDR3 has 15 residues. V shed 3 bases and J 9 bases; nucleotides not matched to a gene: 6. Germline CDR1 reads SGHRS; CDR2 reads YFSETQ. The CDR3 nucleotides are TGCGCCAGCAGCTGGACTAGCGGGAGTGTTGGTGAGCAGTTCTTC. Translating gives CASSWTSGSVGEQFF.

As DNA, the CDR3 is TGTGCCAGCAGCTTTTCGTACAGCCCGAACACTGAAGCTTTCTTT. Amino acids: CASSFSYSPNTEAFF. V gene TRBV7-9 combines with J gene TRBJ1-1, with D unclear. Trimming cost V 3 bases and J 1 base, with 12 bases left between them. Germline lookup yields CDR1 SEHNR and CDR2 FQNEAQ (reference sequence). This CDR3 contains 15 residues.

This chain joins TRBV5-1 and TRBJ2-4, with 8 bases that match TRBD1. Germline V gene lookup returns CDR1 SGHRS and CDR2 YFSETQ. The CDR3 loop spans 15 amino acids. V shed 3 bases and J 4 bases; nucleotides not matched to a gene: 6. The CDR3 region is CASSSWTGPKNIQYF. The CDR3 DNA sequence: TGCGCCAGCAGCTCATGGACAGGGCCTAAAAACATTCAGTACTTC. Drawing the rest from reference TRBV5-1 and TRBJ2-4, the complete variable domain is KAGVTQTPRYLIKTRGQQVTLSCSPISGHRSVSWYQQTPGQGLQFLFEYFSETQRNKGNFPGRFSGRQFSNSRSEMNVSTLELGDSALYLCASSSWTGPKNIQYFGAGTRLSVL.

The CDR3 DNA sequence: TGTGCCAGCAGTGGGAGGTGGAAGTCCGGGGAGCTGTTTTTT. It is translated as CASSGRWKSGELFF. The V and J genes are TRBV25-1 and TRBJ2-2, with a weak D call TRBD2 (5 bases). There are 14 residues in the CDR3. V lost 4 bases to trimming and J lost 6 bases, with 12 bases between them. CDR1 MGHDK and CDR2 SYGVNS come from the germline V gene.